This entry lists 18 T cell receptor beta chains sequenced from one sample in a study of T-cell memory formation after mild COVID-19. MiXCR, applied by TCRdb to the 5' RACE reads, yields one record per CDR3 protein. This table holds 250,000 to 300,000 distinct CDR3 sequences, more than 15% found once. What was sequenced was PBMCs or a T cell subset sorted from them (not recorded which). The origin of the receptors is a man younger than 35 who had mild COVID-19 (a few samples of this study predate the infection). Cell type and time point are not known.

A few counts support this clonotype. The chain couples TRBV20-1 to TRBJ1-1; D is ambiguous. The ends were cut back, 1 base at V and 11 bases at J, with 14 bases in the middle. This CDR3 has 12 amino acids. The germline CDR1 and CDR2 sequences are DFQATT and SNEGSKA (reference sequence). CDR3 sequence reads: CSARVPSPGAFF. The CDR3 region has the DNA TGCAGTGCTAGAGTACCGTCCCCGGGGGCTTTCTTT.

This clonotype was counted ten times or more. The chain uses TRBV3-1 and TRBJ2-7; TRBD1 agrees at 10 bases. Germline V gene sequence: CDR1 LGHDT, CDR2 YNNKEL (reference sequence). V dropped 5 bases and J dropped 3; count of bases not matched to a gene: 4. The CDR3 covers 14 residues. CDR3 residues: CASSAWTGGYEQYF. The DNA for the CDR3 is TGTGCCAGCAGCGCTTGGACAGGGGGCTACGAGCAGTACTTC.

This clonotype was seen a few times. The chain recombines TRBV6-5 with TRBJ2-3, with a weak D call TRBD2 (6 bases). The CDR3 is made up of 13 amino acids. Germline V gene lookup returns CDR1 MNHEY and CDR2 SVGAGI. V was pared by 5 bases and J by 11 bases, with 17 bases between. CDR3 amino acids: CASSPPARGEQYF. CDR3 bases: TGTGCCAGCAGTCCACCAGCGCGGGGAGAGCAGTATTTT.

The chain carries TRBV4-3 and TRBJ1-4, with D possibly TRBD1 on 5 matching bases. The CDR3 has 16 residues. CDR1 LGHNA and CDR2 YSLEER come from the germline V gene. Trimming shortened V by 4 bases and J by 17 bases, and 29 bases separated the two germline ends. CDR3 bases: TGCGCCAGCAGCCCGTCATTCCAGCTCGGGGCTCGGGCTTTTTTTTTT. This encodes CASSPSFQLGARAFFF.

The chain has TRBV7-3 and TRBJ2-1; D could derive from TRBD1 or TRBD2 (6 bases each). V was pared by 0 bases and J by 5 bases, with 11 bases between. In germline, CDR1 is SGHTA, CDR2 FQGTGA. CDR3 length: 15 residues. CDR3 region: CASSLTPGAHNEQFF. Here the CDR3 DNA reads TGTGCCAGCAGCTTAACTCCGGGGGCTCACAATGAGCAGTTCTTC.

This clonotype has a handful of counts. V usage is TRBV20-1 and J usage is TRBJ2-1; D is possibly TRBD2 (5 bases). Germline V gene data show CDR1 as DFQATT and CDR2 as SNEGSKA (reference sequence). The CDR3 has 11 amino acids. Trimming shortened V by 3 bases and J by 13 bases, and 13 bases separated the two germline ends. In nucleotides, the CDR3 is TGCAGTGCTAGGGACTTCTCGTATCAGTTCTTC. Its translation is CSARDFSYQFF.

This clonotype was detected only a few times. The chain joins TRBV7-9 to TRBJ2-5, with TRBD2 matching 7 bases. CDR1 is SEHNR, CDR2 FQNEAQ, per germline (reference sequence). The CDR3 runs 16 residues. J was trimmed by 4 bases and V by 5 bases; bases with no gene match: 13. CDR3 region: CASSQLGLADLETQYF. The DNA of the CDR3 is TGTGCCAGCAGCCAATTGGGGCTAGCGGACTTAGAGACCCAGTACTTC.

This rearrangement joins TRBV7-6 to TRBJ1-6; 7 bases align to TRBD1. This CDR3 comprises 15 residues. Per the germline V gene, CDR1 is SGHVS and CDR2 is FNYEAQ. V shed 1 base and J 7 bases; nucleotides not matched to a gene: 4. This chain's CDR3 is CASSLGDRANSPLHF. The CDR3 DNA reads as TGTGCCAGCAGCTTAGGAGACAGGGCCAATTCACCCCTCCACTTT.

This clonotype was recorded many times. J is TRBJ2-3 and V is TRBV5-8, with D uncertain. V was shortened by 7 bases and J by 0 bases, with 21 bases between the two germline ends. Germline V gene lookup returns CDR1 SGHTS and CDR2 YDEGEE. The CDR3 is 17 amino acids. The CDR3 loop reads CASCEDRVFESTDTQYF. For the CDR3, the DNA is TGTGCCAGCTGCGAGGACCGGGTTTTCGAGAGCACAGATACGCAGTATTTT.

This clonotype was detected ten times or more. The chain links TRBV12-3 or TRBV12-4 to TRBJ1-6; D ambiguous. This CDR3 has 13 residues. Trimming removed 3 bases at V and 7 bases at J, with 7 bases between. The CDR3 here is CASSLLGNSPLHF. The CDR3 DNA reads TGTGCCAGCAGTTTGCTGGGGAATTCACCCCTCCACTTT.

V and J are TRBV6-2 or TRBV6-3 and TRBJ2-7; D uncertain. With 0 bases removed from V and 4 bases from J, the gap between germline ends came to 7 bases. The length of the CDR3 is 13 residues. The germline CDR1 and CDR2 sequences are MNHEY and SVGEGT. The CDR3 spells CASSYSGSYEQYV. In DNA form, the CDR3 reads TGTGCCAGCAGTTACTCGGGGTCATACGAGCAGTACGTC.

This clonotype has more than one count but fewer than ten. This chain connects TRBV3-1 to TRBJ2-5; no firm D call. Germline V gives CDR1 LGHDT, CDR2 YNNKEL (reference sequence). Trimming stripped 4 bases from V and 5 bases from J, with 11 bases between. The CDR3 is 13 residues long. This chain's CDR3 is CASSPTLRETQYF. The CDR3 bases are TGTGCCAGCAGCCCGACCCTGAGGGAGACCCAGTACTTC.

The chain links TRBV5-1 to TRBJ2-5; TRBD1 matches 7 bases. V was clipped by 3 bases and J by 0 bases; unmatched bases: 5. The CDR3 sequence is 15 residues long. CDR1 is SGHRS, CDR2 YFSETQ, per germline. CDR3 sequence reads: CASSSGQNYQETQYF. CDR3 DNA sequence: TGCGCCAGCAGCTCGGGACAGAACTACCAAGAGACCCAGTACTTC.

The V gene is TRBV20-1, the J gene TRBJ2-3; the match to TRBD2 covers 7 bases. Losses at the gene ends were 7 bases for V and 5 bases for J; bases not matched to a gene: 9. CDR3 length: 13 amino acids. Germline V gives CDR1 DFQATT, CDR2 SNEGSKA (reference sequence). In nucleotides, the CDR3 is TGCAGTGTCGCCCGAGCGGGGATAGATACGCAGTATTTT. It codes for CSVARAGIDTQYF.

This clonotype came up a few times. CDR3 in amino acids: CASSQEASGGIYTGELFF. The CDR3 DNA reads TGCGCCAGCAGCCAAGAGGCTAGCGGGGGGATATACACCGGGGAGCTGTTTTTT. The chain joins TRBV4-1 to TRBJ2-2, with 11 bases that match TRBD2. The J segment lost 3 bases and the V segment lost 0 bases, leaving 6 bases of the junction unmatched. Germline loops: CDR1 MGHRA, CDR2 YSYEKL. CDR3 length: 18 amino acids.

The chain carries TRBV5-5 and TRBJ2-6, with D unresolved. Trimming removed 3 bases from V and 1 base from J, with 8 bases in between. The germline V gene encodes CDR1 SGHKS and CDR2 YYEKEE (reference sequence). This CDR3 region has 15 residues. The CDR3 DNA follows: TGTGCCAGCAGCTCAATCCGGTCTGGGGCCAACGTCCTGACTTTC. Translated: CASSSIRSGANVLTF.

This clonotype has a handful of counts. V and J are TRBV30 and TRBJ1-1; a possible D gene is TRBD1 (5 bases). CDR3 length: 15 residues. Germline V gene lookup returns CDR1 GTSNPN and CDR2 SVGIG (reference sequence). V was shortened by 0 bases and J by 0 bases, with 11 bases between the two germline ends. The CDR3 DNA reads TGTGCCTGGAGTGTGATGCAAGGGGTGAACACTGAAGCTTTCTTT. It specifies CAWSVMQGVNTEAFF.

This CDR3 is CASSFGLSYGYTF. The DNA for the CDR3 is TGTGCCAGCAGTTTCGGTCTGAGCTATGGCTACACCTTC. The chain links TRBV12-3 or TRBV12-4 to TRBJ1-2; D call uncertain. Trimming left V 3 bases short and J 4 bases short, with 9 bases between. This CDR3 has 13 amino acids.